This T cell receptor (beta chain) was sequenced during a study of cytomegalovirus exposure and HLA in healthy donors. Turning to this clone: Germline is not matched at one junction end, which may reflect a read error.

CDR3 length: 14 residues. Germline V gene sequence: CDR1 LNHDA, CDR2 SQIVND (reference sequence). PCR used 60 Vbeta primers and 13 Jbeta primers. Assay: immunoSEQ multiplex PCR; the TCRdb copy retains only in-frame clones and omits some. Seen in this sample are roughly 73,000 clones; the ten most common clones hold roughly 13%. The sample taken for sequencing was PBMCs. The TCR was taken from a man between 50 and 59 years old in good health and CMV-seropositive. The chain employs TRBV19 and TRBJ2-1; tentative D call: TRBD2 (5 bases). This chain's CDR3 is CASSVVDSDNEQFF. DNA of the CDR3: TGTGCCAGTAGTGTGGTGGACTCCGACAATGAGCAGTTCTTC.